This TCR beta chain was sequenced in a study of shared clonotypes between healthy human individuals. For the study at large: CD4 naive cells filled three plates per donor, CD4 memory three, CD8 naive two and CD8 memory one.

Here immunoSEQ multiplex PCR was the method, and the copy in TCRdb shows in-frame clones only, minus some. In the table there are fewer than 1 million clones, 95% to 97% of which are singletons. Concerning this clone: Its antigen is unknown.

Positively selected for CCR7, the CD45RO-negative cells used as naive CD8 cells excluded terminally differentiated effector memory CD45RA+ cells. The V gene lost 7 bases and the J gene lost 4 bases, with 11 bases spanning the gap. CDR3 length: 13 residues. Germline assignment: CDR1 MNHEY and CDR2 SVGAGI. Study outcomes and limitations: Non-shared clonotypes displayed generation probabilities falling below those of clonotypes present in all four donors. In the sorted subsets, rarefaction showed sequencing was incomplete despite large depth.

The TCR comes from a man younger than 40 in good health. Sequenced material: naive CD8+ T cells sorted from blood. The chain employs TRBV6-5 and TRBJ2-1; possibly TRBD2 for D (5 bases). CDR3: CASTPGSYNEQFF. CDR3 DNA sequence: TGTGCCAGCACCCCGGGGAGTTACAATGAGCAGTTCTTC.